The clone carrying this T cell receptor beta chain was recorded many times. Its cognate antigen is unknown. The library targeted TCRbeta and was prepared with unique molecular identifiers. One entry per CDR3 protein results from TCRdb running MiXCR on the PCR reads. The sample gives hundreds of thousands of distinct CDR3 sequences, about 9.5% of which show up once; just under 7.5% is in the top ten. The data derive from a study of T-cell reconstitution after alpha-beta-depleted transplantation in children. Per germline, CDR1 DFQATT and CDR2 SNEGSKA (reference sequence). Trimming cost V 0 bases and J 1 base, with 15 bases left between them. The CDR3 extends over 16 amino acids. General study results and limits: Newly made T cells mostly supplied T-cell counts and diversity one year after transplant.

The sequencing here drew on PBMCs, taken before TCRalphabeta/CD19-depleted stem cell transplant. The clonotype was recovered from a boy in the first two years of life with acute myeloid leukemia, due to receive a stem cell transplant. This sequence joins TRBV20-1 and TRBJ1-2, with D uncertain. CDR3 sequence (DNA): TGCAGTGCTAGAGATCTGCGGACTCTAAATAACTATGGCTACACCTTC. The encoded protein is CSARDLRTLNNYGYTF.